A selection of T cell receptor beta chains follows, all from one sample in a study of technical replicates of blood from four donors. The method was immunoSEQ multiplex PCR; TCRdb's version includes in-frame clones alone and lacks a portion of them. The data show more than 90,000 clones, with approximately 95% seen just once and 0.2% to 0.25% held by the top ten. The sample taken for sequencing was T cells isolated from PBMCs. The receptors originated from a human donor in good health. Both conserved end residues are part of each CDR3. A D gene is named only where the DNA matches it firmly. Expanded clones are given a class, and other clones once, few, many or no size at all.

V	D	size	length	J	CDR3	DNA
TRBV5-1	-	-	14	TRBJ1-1	CASSLRGLNTEAFF	TGCGCCAGCAGCTTGAGAGGGTTGAACACTGAAGCTTTCTTT
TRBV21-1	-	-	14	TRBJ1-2	CASRDSRCNYGYTF	TGTGCCAGCAGGGACAGTAGGTGTAACTATGGCTACACCTTC
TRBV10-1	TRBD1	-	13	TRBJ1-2	CASSEGTGYGYTF	TGCGCCAGCAGTGAGGGGACAGGGTATGGCTACACCTTC
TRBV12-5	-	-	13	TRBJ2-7	CASGSSALTGVYF	TGTGCTAGTGGTTCTTCCGCCCTGACCGGGGTGTACTTC
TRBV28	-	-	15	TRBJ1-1	CASSLFNSLNTEAFF	TGTGCCAGCAGTTTATTCAACAGTCTGAACACTGAAGCTTTCTTT
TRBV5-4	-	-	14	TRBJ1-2	CASSLLPVAYGYTF	TGTGCCAGCAGCTTGCTACCGGTTGCCTATGGCTACACCTTC
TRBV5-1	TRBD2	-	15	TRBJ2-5	CASSPGLAGAETQYF	TGCGCCAGCAGCCCAGGACTAGCGGGAGCAGAGACCCAGTACTTC
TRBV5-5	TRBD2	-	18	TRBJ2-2	CASSLGLAGGHNTGELFF	TGTGCCAGCAGCTTGGGACTAGCGGGGGGTCACAACACCGGGGAGCTGTTTTTT
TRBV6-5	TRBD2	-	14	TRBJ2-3	CASRWTSGTDTQYF	TGTGCCAGCAGATGGACTAGCGGCACAGATACGCAGTATTTT
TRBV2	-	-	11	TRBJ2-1	CARNRDHEQFF	TGTGCCAGGAACAGGGATCATGAGCAGTTCTTC
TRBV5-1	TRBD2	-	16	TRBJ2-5	CASSLGTSGRLETQYF	TGCGCCAGCAGCTTGGGGACTAGCGGGAGATTAGAGACCCAGTACTTC
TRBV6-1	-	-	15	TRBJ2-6	CASSVTNSGANVLTF	TGTGCCAGCAGTGTGACTAACTCTGGGGCCAACGTCCTGACTTTC
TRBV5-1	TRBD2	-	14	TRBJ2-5	CASSLTSGQETQYF	TGCGCCAGCAGCCTCACTAGCGGCCAAGAGACCCAGTACTTC
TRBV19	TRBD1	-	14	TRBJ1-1	CASSIRQGNAEAFF	TGTGCCAGTAGTATTCGACAGGGGAATGCGGAAGCTTTCTTT
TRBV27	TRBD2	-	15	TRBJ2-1	CASSLSGRAFNEQFF	TGTGCCAGCAGCCTCAGCGGGAGGGCGTTCAATGAGCAGTTCTTC
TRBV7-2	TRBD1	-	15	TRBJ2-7	CASCKSTGSSYEQYF	TGTGCCAGCTGCAAATCGACAGGGAGCTCCTACGAGCAGTACTTC
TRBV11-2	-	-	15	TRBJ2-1	CASSLARAGANEQFF	TGTGCCAGCAGCTTAGCGCGTGCAGGGGCGAATGAGCAGTTCTTC
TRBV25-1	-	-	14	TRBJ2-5	CASSDMTARETQYF	TGTGCCAGCAGTGATATGACAGCCCGAGAGACCCAGTACTTC
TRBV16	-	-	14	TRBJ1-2	CASSSNNRAEGYTF	TGTGCCAGCAGCTCCAACAACAGGGCGGAAGGCTACACCTTC
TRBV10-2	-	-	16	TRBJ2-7	CASRGFTGRDSYEQYF	TGCGCCAGCAGAGGGTTTACAGGGAGGGACTCATACGAGCAGTACTTC
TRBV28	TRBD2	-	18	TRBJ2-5	CASRQAGLAFPPQETQYF	TGTGCCAGCAGACAAGCGGGACTAGCGTTTCCCCCCCAAGAGACCCAGTACTTC
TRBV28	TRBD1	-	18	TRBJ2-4	CASSLRASRGQAKNIQYF	TGTGCCAGCAGCCTCCGGGCCTCAAGGGGGCAAGCCAAAAACATTCAGTACTTC
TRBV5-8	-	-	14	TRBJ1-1	CASSFVRANTEAFF	TGTGCCAGCAGCTTTGTACGAGCGAACACTGAAGCTTTCTTT
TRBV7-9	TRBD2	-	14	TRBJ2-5	CASSFAGAPETQYF	TGTGCCAGCAGCTTCGCGGGAGCTCCAGAGACCCAGTACTTC
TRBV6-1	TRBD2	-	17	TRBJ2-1	CASSGTSTASSYNEQFF	TGTGCCAGCAGTGGGACTAGTACCGCTTCGTCCTACAATGAGCAGTTCTTC
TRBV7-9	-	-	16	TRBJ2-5	CASSSPLDSRQETQYF	TGTGCCAGCAGCTCCCCATTGGACAGCAGACAAGAGACCCAGTACTTC
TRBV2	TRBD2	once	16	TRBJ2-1	CASSPAGLAVYNEQFF	TGTGCCAGCAGCCCCGCGGGACTAGCGGTCTACAATGAGCAGTTCTTC
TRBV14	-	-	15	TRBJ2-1	CASRRSGQDYNEQFF	TGTGCCAGCAGGAGAAGCGGGCAGGATTACAATGAGCAGTTCTTC
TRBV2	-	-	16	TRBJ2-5	CASNLGGAGFQETQYF	TGTGCCAGCAACCTGGGGGGGGCGGGATTCCAAGAGACCCAGTACTTC
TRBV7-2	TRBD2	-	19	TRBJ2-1	CASSLYPSSSGGTYNEQFF	TGTGCCAGCAGCTTATATCCCTCGAGTTCGGGAGGCACCTACAATGAGCAGTTCTTC
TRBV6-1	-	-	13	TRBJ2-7	CASSELESARKYF	TGTGCCAGCAGTGAACTGGAGTCGGCCCGTAAGTACTTC
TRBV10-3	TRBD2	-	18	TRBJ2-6	CAISESQAGSSGANVLTF	TGTGCCATCAGTGAGTCTCAAGCGGGAAGCTCTGGGGCCAACGTCCTGACTTTC
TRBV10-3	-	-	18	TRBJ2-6	CAISVLRGLGSGANVLTF	TGTGCCATCAGTGTCCTCCGGGGATTAGGTTCCGGGGCCAACGTCCTGACTTTC
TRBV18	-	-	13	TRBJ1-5	CASSGGNNQPQHF	TGTGCCAGCTCAGGGGGGAACAATCAGCCCCAGCATTTT
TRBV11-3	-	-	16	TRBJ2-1	CASSPRGDNTYNEQFF	TGTGCCAGCAGCCCAAGGGGCGATAACACCTACAATGAGCAGTTCTTC
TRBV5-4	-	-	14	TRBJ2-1	CASSPTGRANEQFF	TGTGCCAGCAGCCCAACTGGCAGGGCCAATGAGCAGTTCTTC
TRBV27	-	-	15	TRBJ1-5	CASSLSGASNQPQHF	TGTGCCAGCAGTTTAAGCGGCGCCAGCAATCAGCCCCAGCATTTT
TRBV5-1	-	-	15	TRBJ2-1	CASSLQGRGYNEQFF	TGCGCCAGCAGCTTGCAAGGAAGGGGCTACAATGAGCAGTTCTTC